These 21 T cell receptor beta chains originate from one sample sequenced in a study of T-cell memory formation after mild COVID-19. MiXCR, applied by TCRdb to the 5' RACE reads, yields one record per CDR3 protein. This sample has 92,000 or so distinct CDR3 sequences; roughly 16% occur once, and the top ten carry approximately 39%. Specimen: PBMCs or a T cell subset sorted from them (not recorded which). The receptors were sampled from a man between 18 and 29 years old who had mild COVID-19 (a few samples of this study predate the infection). Cell type and time point are not known.

This clonotype was detected a few times. V usage is TRBV20-1 and J usage is TRBJ1-5, with D maybe TRBD1 (6 bases). The length of the CDR3 is 14 residues. Trimming removed 3 bases from V and 5 bases from J, with 14 bases in between. Germline loops: CDR1 DFQATT, CDR2 SNEGSKA (reference sequence). CDR3: CSASTTGLDQPQHF. The CDR3 DNA follows: TGCAGTGCTAGTACCACAGGGCTAGATCAGCCCCAGCATTTT.

V usage is TRBV6-5 and J usage is TRBJ2-2; a possible D gene is TRBD1 (5 bases). V shed 2 bases and J shed 6 bases, with 13 bases lying between them. The germline CDR1 and CDR2 sequences are MNHEY and SVGAGI. This CDR3 comprises 15 residues. The CDR3 region is CASSYSPKGPGELFF. As DNA, the CDR3 is TGTGCCAGCAGTTACAGCCCAAAGGGGCCCGGGGAGCTGTTTTTT.

A few counts support this clonotype. The gene calls are TRBV6-5 and TRBJ2-6; a weak D match, TRBD1 (5 bases). CDR1 and CDR2 (germline): MNHEY, SVGAGI. The CDR3 runs to 16 residues. Trimming cost V 5 bases and J 2 bases, with 13 bases left between them. The CDR3 nucleotides read TGTGCCAGCAGTGGAAACAGGTTCCCTGGGGCCAACGTCCTGACTTTC. This sequence encodes CASSGNRFPGANVLTF.

This clonotype was seen a handful of times. V is TRBV25-1 and J is TRBJ2-7; possible D gene TRBD2, 6 bases. Trimming removed 8 bases from V and 3 bases from J, with 8 bases in between. The CDR3 length is 11 residues. Per germline, CDR1 MGHDK and CDR2 SYGVNS. The CDR3, as DNA: TGTGCCAGCGCAGCGGGCTACGAGCAGTACTTC. Translation gives CASAAGYEQYF.

The chain joins TRBV9 to TRBJ2-4, with no clear D. Germline assignment: CDR1 SGDLS and CDR2 YYNGEE. There are 14 residues in the CDR3. V lost 0 bases and J 8 bases, leaving 12 bases between the germline ends. The CDR3 here is CASSVGRDGDIQYF. The CDR3, as DNA: TGTGCCAGCAGCGTAGGAAGGGATGGGGACATTCAGTACTTC.

This clonotype was seen ten or more times. J is TRBJ2-7 and V is TRBV2; possible D gene TRBD2, 6 bases. Germline CDR1 and CDR2: SNHLY and FYNNEI. There are 14 residues in the CDR3. The V and J ends lost 5 bases and 3 bases respectively, with 14 bases between them. The CDR3 nucleotides are TGTGCCAGCAGTTCCGGGACTTTCGACTACGAGCAGTACTTC. Encoded protein: CASSSGTFDYEQYF.

The chain has TRBV5-5 and TRBJ2-2; D possibly matches TRBD1 or TRBD2 (6 bases each). The CDR3 is 16 residues long. Germline loops: CDR1 SGHKS, CDR2 YYEKEE (reference sequence). V was shortened by 3 bases and J by 7 bases, with 19 bases between the two germline ends. CDR3 DNA: TGTGCCAGCAGCTCTACTCTGGGGGGCTTTAGCGGGGAGCTGTTTTTT. Its translation: CASSSTLGGFSGELFF. Combining the CDR3 with reference TRBV5-5 and TRBJ2-2 gives the whole variable domain DAGVTQSPTHLIKTRGQQVTLRCSPISGHKSVSWYQQVLGQGPQFIFQYYEKEERGRGNFPDRFSARQFPNYSSELNVNALLLGDSALYLCASSSTLGGFSGELFFGEGSRLTVL.

This sequence joins TRBV9 and TRBJ2-3; D not certain. This CDR3 contains 12 residues. The V end lost 1 base, the J end lost 10 bases, and 10 bases lay between the germline ends. CDR1 is SGDLS, CDR2 YYNGEE, per germline. The CDR3 sequence is CASSVMGRSQYF. For the CDR3, the DNA is TGTGCCAGCAGCGTAATGGGAAGGTCGCAGTATTTT.

The chain combines TRBV28 with TRBJ1-1; D is possibly TRBD1 (6 bases). Trimming took off 3 bases at V and 7 bases at J, with 21 bases between the two ends. The germline CDR1 and CDR2 sequences are MDHEN and SYDVKM. This CDR3 comprises 16 residues. Here the CDR3 DNA reads TGTGCCAGCAGTTTCAGGCCCGGGGGACATCCAGTTGAAGCTTTCTTT. Translated, it gives CASSFRPGGHPVEAFF. The whole variable domain, remainder taken from reference TRBV28 and TRBJ1-1, is DVKVTQSSRYLVKRTGEKVFLECVQDMDHENMFWYRQDPGLGLRLIYFSYDVKMKEKGDIPEGYSVSREKKERFSLILESASTNQTSMYLCASSFRPGGHPVEAFFGQGTRLTVV.

The chain joins TRBV27 to TRBJ1-5; D ambiguous. The CDR3 has 14 amino acids. Germline lookup yields CDR1 MNHEY and CDR2 SMNVEV (reference sequence). The V end lost 6 bases, the J end lost 0 bases, and 9 bases lay between the germline ends. This CDR3 is CASSSAYSNQPQHF. In nucleotides, the CDR3 is TGTGCCAGCAGCAGTGCTTATAGCAATCAGCCCCAGCATTTT.

There are a few counts of this clonotype. V usage is TRBV27 and J usage is TRBJ2-3, with D maybe TRBD1 (6 bases). Germline values: CDR1 MNHEY, CDR2 SMNVEV (reference sequence). The CDR3 totals 15 residues. V was shortened by 2 bases and J by 2 bases, with 11 bases between the two germline ends. CDR3: CASSLTGTHTDTQYF. CDR3 bases: TGTGCCAGCAGTTTAACCGGGACACACACAGATACGCAGTATTTT.

This chain connects TRBV4-3 to TRBJ2-6; TRBD2 aligns across 9 bases. CDR3 size: 22 residues. V shed 3 bases, J shed 0 bases, and the junction held 18 bases outside the gene matches. Per germline, CDR1 LGHNA and CDR2 YSLEER. Here the CDR3 reads CASSQSTGTSWVALSGANVLTF. CDR3 sequence (DNA): TGCGCCAGCAGCCAGTCAACCGGGACTAGCTGGGTTGCCCTCTCTGGGGCCAACGTCCTGACTTTC.

This clonotype has just a few counts. The chain employs TRBV27 and TRBJ2-7; tentatively, D is TRBD2 (5 bases). CDR1 and CDR2 from the germline V gene are MNHEY and SMNVEV (reference sequence). The CDR3 is 17 residues long. The germline V and J ends were trimmed by 10 bases and 4 bases, with 29 bases remaining between them. DNA of the CDR3: TGTGCCACCGCACTCATCTCACGGGGAGCTATCAAGTACGAGCAGTACGTC. It specifies CATALISRGAIKYEQYV.

This clonotype was picked up a small number of times. CDR3 coding DNA: TGTGCTAGTGGTTTCCCGCGGTGGAGCAATCAGCCCCAGCATTTT. It codes for CASGFPRWSNQPQHF. The V call is TRBV12-5, the J call TRBJ1-5, with D hard to call. Germline CDR1 is LGHNT and CDR2 is FRNRAP. There are 15 residues in the CDR3. V lost 3 bases and J 1 base, leaving 10 bases between the germline ends.

The chain carries TRBV29-1 and TRBJ2-3; weak D call: TRBD2 (5 bases). The germline V gene has CDR1 SQVTM and CDR2 ANQGSEA. The length of the CDR3 is 15 residues. Trimming cost V 5 bases and J 4 bases, with 19 bases left between them. The CDR3 loop is CSVTWAEGMADTQYF. The CDR3, as DNA: TGCAGCGTTACCTGGGCTGAGGGAATGGCAGATACGCAGTATTTT.

The chain couples TRBV7-9 to TRBJ1-5, with a weak D call TRBD1 (5 bases). With 4 bases removed from V and 7 bases from J, the gap between germline ends came to 14 bases. Germline CDR1 and CDR2: SEHNR and FQNEAQ (reference sequence). The CDR3 sequence is 14 residues long. The DNA of the CDR3 is TGTGCCAGCAGCTCCGCGGGGGTAACACAGCCCCAGCATTTT. Protein: CASSSAGVTQPQHF.

This clonotype was counted only a few times. The chain combines TRBV4-3 with TRBJ2-2; 8 bases line up with TRBD1. Germline trimming cut 1 base from V and 7 bases from J; bases unmatched to any gene: 2. Germline loops: CDR1 LGHNA, CDR2 YSLEER. This CDR3 is 14 amino acids long. DNA of the CDR3: TGCGCCAGCAGCCAAGGGACAGGGAACGGGGAGCTGTTTTTT. It specifies CASSQGTGNGELFF.

This clonotype was detected only once. V gene TRBV19 combines with J gene TRBJ2-2, with D unresolved. Between the trimmed V and J ends, which lost 6 bases and 5 bases, there was a span of 10 bases. This CDR3 has 13 residues. Germline CDR1 and CDR2: LNHDA and SQIVND (reference sequence). CDR3 loop: CASRTQETGELFF. The CDR3 DNA is TGTGCCAGTAGGACCCAGGAAACCGGGGAGCTGTTTTTT.

Only a few counts were recorded for this clonotype. The chain uses TRBV2 and TRBJ2-1; TRBD1 aligns across 11 bases. The junction had 6 bases not matched to a gene; V was cut back by 4 bases and J by 7 bases. The CDR3 loop spans 15 amino acids. Per the germline V gene, CDR1 is SNHLY and CDR2 is FYNNEI. The CDR3 region has the DNA TGTGCCAGCAGTGTAGGACAGGGGGCAAATAATGAGCAGTTCTTC. As protein: CASSVGQGANNEQFF.

This clonotype was picked up a small number of times. The chain is built from TRBV12-3 or TRBV12-4 and TRBJ2-7; 10 bases align to TRBD2. The CDR3 contains 14 residues. The V and J ends lost 5 bases and 3 bases, in that order; junction bases with no gene match: 4. The CDR3 nucleotides are TGTGCCAGCAGTCCCCGACTAGCGGGCTACGAGCAGTACTTC. Amino acids: CASSPRLAGYEQYF.

This clonotype was recorded many times. V usage is TRBV6-2 or TRBV6-3 and J usage is TRBJ1-1, with a weak D call TRBD1 (5 bases). The V and J ends lost 4 bases and 5 bases respectively, with 8 bases between them. Germline CDR1 reads MNHEY; CDR2 reads SVGEGT. This CDR3 has 12 amino acids. CDR3 nucleotide sequence: TGTGCCAGCAGTTTCAGGGTTACTGAAGCTTTCTTT. Encoded protein: CASSFRVTEAFF.